This record concerns one T cell receptor (beta chain) sequence. The method was immunoSEQ multiplex PCR; TCRdb's version includes in-frame clones alone and lacks a portion of them. This table has roughly 200,000 clones, roughly 94% appearing once. Germline loops: CDR1 MDHEN, CDR2 SYDVKM. Trimming removed 5 bases from V and 3 bases from J, with 11 bases in between. The CDR3 runs 15 residues. These data are taken from a study of control samples from healthy donors and cancer patients. This TCR was recovered from a man in his fifties or sixties in good health. The chain joins TRBV28 to TRBJ2-6, with D unresolved. Material: blood. The CDR3 region is CASSPDWRGANVLTF. The DNA of the CDR3 is TGTGCCAGCAGTCCCGACTGGCGTGGGGCCAACGTCCTGACTTTC.